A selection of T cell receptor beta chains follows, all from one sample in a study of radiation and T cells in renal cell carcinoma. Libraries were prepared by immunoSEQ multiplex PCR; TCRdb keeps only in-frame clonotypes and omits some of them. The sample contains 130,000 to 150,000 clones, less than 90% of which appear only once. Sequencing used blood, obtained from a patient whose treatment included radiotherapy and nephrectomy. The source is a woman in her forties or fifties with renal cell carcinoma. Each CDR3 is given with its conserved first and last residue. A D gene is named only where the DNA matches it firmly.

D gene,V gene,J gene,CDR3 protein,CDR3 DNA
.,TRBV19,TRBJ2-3,CASSIDITDTQYF,TGTGCCAGTAGTATAGATATCACAGATACGCAGTATTTT
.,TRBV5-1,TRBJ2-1,CASSQPSDEQFF,TGCGCCAGCAGCCAACCGTCCGACGAGCAGTTCTTC
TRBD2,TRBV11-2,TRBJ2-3,CASSALTSGADTQYF,TGTGCCAGCAGCGCGTTGACTAGCGGGGCAGATACGCAGTATTTT
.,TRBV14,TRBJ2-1,CASSPVRTGSNEQFF,TGTGCCAGCAGCCCAGTTCGCACAGGGAGCAATGAGCAGTTCTTC
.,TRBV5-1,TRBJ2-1,CASSLDHYNEQFF,TGCGCCAGCAGCCTGGACCACTACAATGAGCAGTTCTTC
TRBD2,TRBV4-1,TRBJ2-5,CASSQGLAGGTGETQYF,TGCGCCAGCAGCCAAGGACTAGCGGGGGGAACGGGTGAGACCCAGTACTTC
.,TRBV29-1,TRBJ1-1,CSVGGRMNTEAFF,TGCAGCGTTGGGGGCCGGATGAACACTGAAGCTTTCTTT
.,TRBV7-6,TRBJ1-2,CASSLEDRGYGYTF,TGTGCCAGCAGCCTAGAGGACAGAGGATATGGCTACACCTTC
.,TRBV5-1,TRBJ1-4,CASSLSSLTNEKLFF,TGCGCCAGCAGCTTGAGTAGCCTGACGAATGAAAAACTGTTTTTT
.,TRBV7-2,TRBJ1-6,CASSLEQVNSPLHF,TGTGCCAGCAGCTTAGAACAGGTTAATTCACCCCTCCACTTT
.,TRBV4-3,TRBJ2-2,CASSQGSAVSGGELFF,TGCGCCAGCAGCCAAGGTTCCGCCGTTTCGGGCGGGGAGCTGTTTTTT
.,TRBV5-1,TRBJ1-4,CATSSGSRDEKLFF,TGCGCCACCAGTTCCGGGTCCCGGGATGAAAAACTGTTTTTT
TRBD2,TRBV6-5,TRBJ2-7,CASSYSQASGSYEQYF,TGTGCCAGCAGTTACTCTCAGGCTAGCGGGTCCTACGAGCAGTACTTC